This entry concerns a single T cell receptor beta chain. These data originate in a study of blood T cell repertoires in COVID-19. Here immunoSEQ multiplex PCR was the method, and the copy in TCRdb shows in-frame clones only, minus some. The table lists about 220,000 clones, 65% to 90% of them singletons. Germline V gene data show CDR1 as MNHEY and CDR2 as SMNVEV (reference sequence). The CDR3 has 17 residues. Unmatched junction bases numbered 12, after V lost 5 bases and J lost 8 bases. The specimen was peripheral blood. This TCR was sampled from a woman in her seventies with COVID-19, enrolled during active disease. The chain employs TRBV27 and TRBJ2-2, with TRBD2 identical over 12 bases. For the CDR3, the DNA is TGTGCCAGCAGTCCCCCTTTTCTAGCGGGAGGGCCAGGGGAGCTGTTTTTT. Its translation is CASSPPFLAGGPGELFF.